Below, one T cell receptor (beta chain) is given with its context. Under the authors' procedure: It was from reference gene primer amplification that nucleated cell counts were estimated. Sequenced by immunoSEQ multiplex PCR; TCRdb stores in-frame clones only, minus some. Clonal size and the V and J genes are those of that table, whereas D and trimming came from the DNA. The sample has about 170,000 clones, about four fifths seen once. These data come from a study of blood T cell repertoires in COVID-19. Across the whole study: Some COVID-19 samples were acute and others convalescent; all came from the United States, Italy and Spain.

Germline CDR1 and CDR2: LGHNA and YSLEER. There are 14 residues in the CDR3. Trimming took 1 base from V and 10 from J, leaving 14 bases between them. Participant ages covered about 18 to 95 years across 25 or so US areas. Participants' own reports of clinical history determined their cohort assignment. The chain carries TRBV4-3 and TRBJ1-3; no clear D gene. The sequencing input was PBMCs or T cells enriched from blood (not recorded which). The sequence was obtained from a woman aged 45-59 years in a cohort exposed to, infected with or recovered from COVID-19 (not recorded which). The CDR3 bases are TGCGCCAGCAGCCAAGGAATTGAGGCAGAGACCATATATTTT. Protein sequence: CASSQGIEAETIYF.